This TCR beta chain derives from a study of early T cells in non-severe SARS-CoV-2 infection. The CDR3 consists of 16 residues. The V gene lost 3 bases and the J gene lost 8 bases, with 20 bases spanning the gap. Germline V gene lookup returns CDR1 SGHAT and CDR2 FQNNGV. The sample holds many counts of this clonotype. Tagging with unique molecular identifiers was applied to individual cDNA molecules. TCRdb ran MiXCR on the 5' RACE reads and lists one entry per CDR3 protein. The profile covers tens of thousands of distinct CDR3 sequences, with approximately 10% appearing a single time and 6.5% taken by the ten largest.

The J gene is TRBJ2-1, the V gene TRBV11-2, with D perhaps assigned TRBD1 or TRBD2 (5 bases each). The sequencing input was whole blood. This clonotype originated in an adult who was a healthcare worker with PCR-confirmed SARS-CoV-2 infection or an uninfected control (not recorded which). The CDR3 loop is CASSFGGSISGYEQFF. The CDR3 region has the DNA TGTGCCAGCAGCTTTGGAGGCTCGATATCAGGGTATGAGCAGTTCTTC.